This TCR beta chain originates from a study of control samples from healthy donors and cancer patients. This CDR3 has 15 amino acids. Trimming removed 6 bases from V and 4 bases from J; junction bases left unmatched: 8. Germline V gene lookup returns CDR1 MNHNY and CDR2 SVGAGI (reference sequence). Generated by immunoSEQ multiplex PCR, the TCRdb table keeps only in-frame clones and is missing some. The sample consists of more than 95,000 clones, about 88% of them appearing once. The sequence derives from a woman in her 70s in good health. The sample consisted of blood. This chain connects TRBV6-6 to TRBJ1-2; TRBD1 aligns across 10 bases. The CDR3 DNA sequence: TGTGCCAGCAGGCCGGACGGGACAGGGGTCTATGGCTACACCTTC. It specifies CASRPDGTGVYGYTF.